Shown below are 5 T cell receptor beta chains from a single sample sequenced in a study of molecular identifiers for immune sequencing clone quantification. TCRdb re-called the PCR reads through MiXCR, storing one row per CDR3 protein. The sample has tens of thousands of distinct CDR3 sequences, 15% to 20% seen once; the top ten hold approximately 1.5%. The sample was naive CD8+ T cells from blood, with Jurkat cell RNA spiked in. The sample's subset: FACS-sorted CD8+CD4-CCR7+CD45RA+ naive T cells. The origin of the receptors is a human donor in good health. Some libraries in this study had Jurkat cell RNA spiked in.

The chain combines TRBV7-9 with TRBJ2-1, with D perhaps matching TRBD2 (6 bases). The CDR3 runs to 13 residues. Germline assignment: CDR1 SEHNR and CDR2 FQNEAQ (reference sequence). The V and J ends lost 6 bases and 5 bases respectively, with 11 bases between them. The CDR3 coding sequence is TGTGCCAGCAGGGGGGACTCAGACAATGAGCAGTTCTTC. Translating gives CASRGDSDNEQFF.

In the case of this clonotype: Being one base from a much bigger clone, this may be a read error. The V gene is TRBV12-3 or TRBV12-4, the J gene TRBJ2-3; D possibly corresponds to TRBD2 (6 bases). CDR3 length: 14 residues. Trimming took off 9 bases at V and 4 bases at J, with 17 bases between the two ends. The CDR3 nucleotides read TGTGCCAGTGACGGGGGAGAGCCCCCAGATACGCAGTATTTT. Translation: CASDGGEPPDTQYF.

This clonotype was seen only a few times. This rearrangement joins TRBV2 to TRBJ1-2; TRBD1 aligns across 7 bases. V was pared by 7 bases and J by 2 bases, with 13 bases of the junction left unmatched. This CDR3 is built from 16 residues. Germline-derived CDR1 and CDR2 are SNHLY and FYNNEI. The CDR3 spells CASKGEGQTRNYGYTF. The CDR3 DNA is TGTGCCAGCAAGGGGGAGGGACAGACGAGGAACTATGGCTACACCTTC.

V usage is TRBV12-5 and J usage is TRBJ2-2; D unclear. With 7 bases removed from V and 1 base from J, the gap between germline ends came to 10 bases. The CDR3 loop spans 14 amino acids. Germline V gives CDR1 LGHNT, CDR2 FRNRAP. This CDR3 reads CASAQAENTGELFF. The DNA for the CDR3 is TGTGCTAGTGCCCAGGCCGAGAACACCGGGGAGCTGTTTTTT.

This clonotype was detected many times. The chain links TRBV27 to TRBJ2-7; D is undetermined. This CDR3 spans 15 amino acids. Trimming took 1 base from V and 2 from J, leaving 12 bases between them. Germline CDR1 reads MNHEY; CDR2 reads SMNVEV (reference sequence). The CDR3 region is CASSLFGAVTYEQYF. The CDR3 coding sequence is TGTGCCAGCAGTTTATTCGGCGCGGTTACCTACGAGCAGTACTTC.